These 19 T cell receptor beta chains originate from one sample sequenced in a study of blood T cell repertoires in COVID-19. Profiled with immunoSEQ multiplex PCR; TCRdb holds only in-frame clones, not every one. The table lists about 160,000 clones, 82% of them singletons. Sequencing was done on a sample of peripheral blood. The receptors stem from a middle-aged woman with COVID-19, enrolled during active disease.

Here the CDR3 DNA reads TGTGCCAGCAGTTTAATGGACAGAAATGGCTACACCTTC. It specifies CASSLMDRNGYTF. This chain uses TRBV28 with TRBJ1-2; maybe TRBD1 (6 bases). CDR1 and CDR2 (germline): MDHEN, SYDVKM. The V gene lost 2 bases and the J gene lost 6 bases, with 10 bases spanning the gap. The CDR3 contains 13 residues.

The genes are TRBV6-5 and TRBJ1-5, with 8 bases fitting TRBD1. Germline-derived CDR1 and CDR2 are MNHEY and SVGAGI. Trimming at V came to 6 bases and at J to 3 bases, leaving 7 bases not matched to a gene. The CDR3 is 15 residues long. The CDR3 loop is CASRADRAANQPQHF. The CDR3 nucleotides are TGTGCCAGCAGGGCGGACAGGGCCGCCAATCAGCCCCAGCATTTT.

J is TRBJ2-1 and V is TRBV7-2, with 8 bases that match TRBD2. The CDR3 length is 18 residues. CDR1 and CDR2 (germline): SGHTA, FQGNSA. V dropped 2 bases and J dropped 10; count of bases not matched to a gene: 19. CDR3 in amino acids: CASSLLVPMAGGLREQFF. In nucleotides, the CDR3 is TGTGCCAGCAGCTTACTAGTACCTATGGCGGGAGGTCTACGGGAGCAGTTCTTC.

This rearrangement joins TRBV10-3 to TRBJ2-7; 9 positions match TRBD1. The trim removed 6 bases at V and 3 bases at J, leaving 6 bases unmatched. CDR1 is ENHRY, CDR2 SYGVKD, per germline. CDR3 length equals 14 residues. CDR3 sequence: CAISARDRDYEQYF. DNA for the CDR3: TGTGCCATCAGCGCTCGGGACAGGGACTACGAGCAGTACTTC.

The chain carries TRBV7-2 and TRBJ2-1, with 7 bases identical to TRBD2. The CDR3 spans 12 residues. Unmatched junction bases numbered 5, after V lost 8 bases and J lost 7 bases. Germline-derived CDR1 and CDR2 are SGHTA and FQGNSA. DNA for the CDR3: TGTGCCAGCCGTGGGGGGGGGAATGAGCAGTTCTTC. As protein: CASRGGGNEQFF.

The genes are TRBV25-1 and TRBJ1-4, with a tentative D call TRBD1 (6 bases). The CDR3 is made up of 11 amino acids. Germline V lookup: CDR1 MGHDK, CDR2 SYGVNS. The CDR3 bases are TGTGCTACGGGACAAAGCGAAAAACTGTTTTTT. The encoded protein is CATGQSEKLFF.

The chain couples TRBV11-2 to TRBJ2-1; no reliable D call. CDR3 length: 15 amino acids. Germline lookup yields CDR1 SGHAT and CDR2 FQNNGV. Trimming shortened V by 0 bases and J by 3 bases, and 9 bases separated the two germline ends. The CDR3 DNA is TGTGCCAGCAGCTTAGACCAGGAATTCTACAATGAGCAGTTCTTC. Its translation: CASSLDQEFYNEQFF.

V usage is TRBV20-1 and J usage is TRBJ2-5; D call uncertain. The CDR3 contains 12 residues. Germline V gives CDR1 DFQATT, CDR2 SNEGSKA (reference sequence). V was cut by 3 bases and J by 2 bases, with 7 bases left in between. CDR3 nucleotides: TGCAGTGCTAGTCACAGACAAGAGACCCAGTACTTC. Protein: CSASHRQETQYF.

This chain connects TRBV3-1 (or the pseudogene TRBV3-2) to TRBJ1-1; a weak D match, TRBD1 (6 bases). The ends were cut back, 2 bases at V and 14 bases at J, with 18 bases in the middle. CDR3 length: 13 residues. Per germline, CDR1 LGHDT and CDR2 YNNKEL (reference sequence). CDR3 sequence: CASSQHTMTGSFF. The CDR3 nucleotides are TGTGCCAGCAGCCAACATACAATGACAGGATCCTTCTTT.

This clone was seen more than once but under ten times. The chain is built from TRBV24-1 and TRBJ2-1; 12 bases line up with TRBD1. The V gene end was trimmed by 9 bases and the J gene end by 1 base; junction bases not matched to a gene: 3. Per germline, CDR1 KGHDR and CDR2 SFDVKD. This CDR3 contains 15 residues. CDR3 DNA sequence: TGTGCCACCGGGGGACAGGGGGCATCCTACAATGAGCAGTTCTTC. It specifies CATGGQGASYNEQFF.

The rearrangement uses TRBV7-9 and TRBJ2-7; 9 bases align to TRBD2. Per germline, CDR1 SEHNR and CDR2 FQNEAQ (reference sequence). CDR3 length: 15 amino acids. V lost 4 bases, J lost 5 bases, and 9 bases stayed unmatched. The CDR3 loop reads CASSWSTSGQNEQYF. The CDR3 DNA is TGTGCCAGCAGCTGGTCGACTAGCGGCCAAAACGAGCAGTACTTC.

The rearrangement links TRBV2 to TRBJ1-1; TRBD1 is a possible D gene (5 bases). Trimming cost V 6 bases and J 1 base, with 15 bases left between them. Germline assignment: CDR1 SNHLY and CDR2 FYNNEI. This CDR3 comprises 15 residues. In DNA, the CDR3 is TGTGCCAGCAGGTTGGACATATACAGGAACACTGAAGCTTTCTTT. Translation: CASRLDIYRNTEAFF.

V is TRBV9 and J is TRBJ2-5; perhaps TRBD1 as D (6 bases). The CDR3 loop spans 14 amino acids. The germline V gene has CDR1 SGDLS and CDR2 YYNGEE. V was pared by 4 bases and J by 2 bases, with 12 bases between. CDR3 DNA sequence: TGTGCCAGCAGCCTCACGACAGGACAAGAGACCCAGTACTTC. This translates into CASSLTTGQETQYF. The complete variable domain, with remaining parts taken from reference TRBV9 and TRBJ2-5, reads DSGVTQTPKHLITATGQRVTLRCSPRSGDLSVYWYQQSLDQGLQFLIQYYNGEERAKGNILERFSAQQFPDLHSELNLSSLELGDSALYFCASSLTTGQETQYFGPGTRLLVL.

The chain links TRBV27 to TRBJ1-5; 9 bases agree with TRBD1. CDR1 and CDR2 from the germline V gene are MNHEY and SMNVEV (reference sequence). V shed 3 bases and J 7 bases; nucleotides not matched to a gene: 4. CDR3 size: 14 residues. The CDR3, as DNA: TGTGCCAGCAGTTTTACAGGGGGCGACCAGCCCCAGCATTTT. The encoded protein is CASSFTGGDQPQHF.

This chain links TRBV27 with TRBJ2-3; TRBD2 might be the D (6 bases). This CDR3 region has 16 residues. Germline V lookup: CDR1 MNHEY, CDR2 SMNVEV (reference sequence). The germline V and J ends were trimmed by 3 bases and 2 bases, with 15 bases remaining between them. Here the CDR3 reads CASSFLPGLTTDTQYF. The DNA of the CDR3 is TGTGCCAGCAGTTTTTTGCCGGGACTCACCACAGATACGCAGTATTTT.

The rearrangement links TRBV18 to TRBJ2-5; D possibly corresponds to TRBD2 (6 bases). The CDR3 runs to 14 residues. Germline loops: CDR1 KGHSH, CDR2 LQKENI. V lost 3 bases, J lost 3 bases, and 11 bases lay in between. CDR3 in amino acids: CASSPEGRKETQYF. The CDR3 DNA reads as TGTGCCAGCTCACCGGAAGGGAGGAAAGAGACCCAGTACTTC. Together with reference TRBV18 and TRBJ2-5, the CDR3 gives the full variable domain: NAGVMQNPRHLVRRRGQEARLRCSPMKGHSHVYWYRQLPEEGLKFMVYLQKENIIDESGMPKERFSAEFPKEGPSILRIQQVVRGDSAAYFCASSPEGRKETQYFGPGTRLLVL.

The CDR3 coding sequence is TGCGCCAGCAGTGTTGGCGGCGGGAACACTGAAGCTTTCTTT. It specifies CASSVGGGNTEAFF. The V gene is TRBV10-1, the J gene TRBJ1-1, with D hard to call. The CDR3 totals 14 residues. V was trimmed by 4 bases and J by 1 base, leaving 10 bases between them. Germline CDR1 is WNHNN and CDR2 is SYGVQD (reference sequence).

Ten or more counts support this clone. V and J are TRBV7-8 and TRBJ2-7; D is unclear. The germline V gene has CDR1 SGHVS and CDR2 FQNEAQ. The CDR3 loop spans 13 amino acids. V was pared by 11 bases and J by 0 bases, with 14 bases between. The CDR3 here is CAVAGLSSYEQYF. The CDR3 DNA is TGTGCCGTAGCCGGGTTGAGCTCCTACGAGCAGTACTTC.

The chain has TRBV11-2 and TRBJ2-5, with 7 nucleotides matching TRBD1. This CDR3 spans 13 amino acids. Germline CDR1 is SGHAT and CDR2 is FQNNGV. V dropped 0 bases and J dropped 7; count of bases not matched to a gene: 2. CDR3: CASSLDNRGTQYF. CDR3 DNA: TGTGCCAGCAGCTTAGATAACAGGGGGACCCAGTACTTC.